The 20 T cell receptor beta chains given below trace back to one sample, sequenced in a study of vaccination and CD4 T cells after COVID-19. Stated treatment: approximately 9-day PBMC culture with coronavirus spike peptide pools or control peptides (ViraFEST assay). It was before the COVID-19 pandemic (2011-2018) that the unexposed donor's CD4+ T cells were collected. Sequenced with the Oncomine TCR Beta short-read assay was DNA taken from cultured CD4+ T cells. Investigators isolated genomic DNA from cultured CD4+ T cells. TCRdb reprocessed the PCR reads with MiXCR, giving one entry per CDR3 protein. The sample includes over 9,000 distinct CDR3 sequences, about 38% of them seen just once. No antigen has been identified for these receptors. What was sequenced was CD4+ T cells from blood, cultured in vitro. These receptors came from a human donor in good health.

The chain couples TRBV25-1 to TRBJ1-2; no clear D gene. The germline V gene encodes CDR1 MGHDK and CDR2 SYGVNS. Trimming took 4 bases from V and 4 from J, leaving 10 bases between them. The CDR3 runs 13 residues. The DNA for the CDR3 is TGTGCCAGCAGTGCCCGGACGACCTATGGCTACACCTTC. Residues: CASSARTTYGYTF.

V gene TRBV2 combines with J gene TRBJ2-1, with TRBD2 matching over 10 bases. Germline values: CDR1 SNHLY, CDR2 FYNNEI. J was trimmed by 3 bases and V by 7 bases; bases with no gene match: 6. The CDR3 contains 15 residues. CDR3 coding DNA: TGTGCCAGCAACAGCCTAGCGGGGGACTACAATGAGCAGTTCTTC. Amino acid sequence: CASNSLAGDYNEQFF.

This clonotype was counted a few times. The chain is built from TRBV20-1 and TRBJ2-7; 13 nucleotides match TRBD2. CDR1 and CDR2 from the germline V gene are DFQATT and SNEGSKA (reference sequence). V was clipped by 3 bases and J by 5 bases; unmatched bases: 7. The CDR3 is 15 residues long. CDR3 bases: TGCAGTGCTAGGCTACTAGCGGGAGGGCCCCACGAGCAGTACTTC. Translating it yields CSARLLAGGPHEQYF.

This clonotype has more than one count but fewer than ten. The rearrangement joins TRBV30 to TRBJ1-1; TRBD1 might be the D (5 bases). This CDR3 has 13 residues. Germline V CDR1 and CDR2: GTSNPN, SVGIG (reference sequence). V lost 5 bases and J lost 1, with 11 bases in between. In DNA, the CDR3 is TGTGCCTGGGTCCCCAGGGAGAACACTGAAGCTTTCTTT. Its protein is CAWVPRENTEAFF.

The J gene is TRBJ1-1, the V gene TRBV19, with 7 positions matching TRBD1. The J segment lost 4 bases and the V segment lost 6 bases, leaving 8 bases of the junction unmatched. Germline V gives CDR1 LNHDA, CDR2 SQIVND (reference sequence). This CDR3 region has 14 residues. The CDR3 here is CASRPGQPFTEAFF. For the CDR3, the DNA is TGTGCCAGTAGGCCGGGACAGCCATTCACTGAAGCTTTCTTT.

The chain joins TRBV6-1 to TRBJ2-1, with 8 bases aligning to TRBD1. From germline, CDR1 is MNHNS and CDR2 SASEGT. V was clipped by 6 bases and J by 8 bases; unmatched bases: 6. The CDR3 consists of 13 residues. The CDR3 nucleotides read TGTGCCAGCAGGCGCAGGGGGCTGGATGAGCAGTTCTTC. This gives the protein CASRRRGLDEQFF.

The V call is TRBV11-2, the J call TRBJ1-1; a possible D gene is TRBD1 (5 bases). Germline-derived CDR1 and CDR2 are SGHAT and FQNNGV. The CDR3 length is 16 residues. V was cut by 1 base and J by 0 bases, with 12 bases left in between. DNA for the CDR3: TGTGCCAGCAGCTTAGTAATGGGGCAGGTGAACACTGAAGCTTTCTTT. Encoded protein: CASSLVMGQVNTEAFF. Using reference TRBV11-2 and TRBJ1-1 for the parts outside the CDR3, the full variable domain is EAGVAQSPRYKIIEKRQSVAFWCNPISGHATLYWYQQILGQGPKLLIQFQNNGVVDDSQLPKDRFSAERLKGVDSTLKIQPAKLEDSAVYLCASSLVMGQVNTEAFFGQGTRLTVV.

Only a few counts were recorded for this clonotype. This sequence joins TRBV20-1 and TRBJ2-7; 9 bases match TRBD2. Per germline, CDR1 DFQATT and CDR2 SNEGSKA (reference sequence). The CDR3 runs to 15 residues. Trimming took 4 bases from V and 4 from J; bases not matched to a gene: 11. In nucleotides, the CDR3 is TGCAGTGCTAATCGGCTAGCGGGATTAGGGTACGAGCAGTACTTC. Translation: CSANRLAGLGYEQYF.

This clonotype was counted between two and nine times. The junction departs from germline at one end; a sequencing error may be responsible. The V gene is TRBV6-1, the J gene TRBJ1-2; D may be TRBD1 (6 bases). Germline lookup yields CDR1 MNHNS and CDR2 SASEGT. The CDR3 consists of 13 residues. As DNA, the CDR3 is TGTGCTAGCAGCGGAAGGGGGAACTATGGCTACACCTTC. Protein: CASSGRGNYGYTF.

This clonotype occurred a few times. The CDR3 sequence: CASSLRTSGRGSTDTQYF. The CDR3 DNA reads as TGTGCCAGCAGCTTGAGGACTAGCGGGAGGGGAAGCACAGATACGCAGTATTTT. The V call is TRBV11-2, the J call TRBJ2-3; 15 bases line up with TRBD2. V shed 3 bases, J shed 0 bases, and the junction held 4 bases outside the gene matches. The germline gives CDR1 SGHAT, CDR2 FQNNGV. This CDR3 contains 18 residues. Full variable domain (rest looked up from reference TRBV11-2 and TRBJ2-3): EAGVAQSPRYKIIEKRQSVAFWCNPISGHATLYWYQQILGQGPKLLIQFQNNGVVDDSQLPKDRFSAERLKGVDSTLKIQPAKLEDSAVYLCASSLRTSGRGSTDTQYFGPGTRLTVL.

The sample holds a few counts of this clonotype. The rearrangement links TRBV30 to TRBJ2-7, with TRBD2 matching 8 bases. The V gene's germline CDR1 is GTSNPN and CDR2 SVGIG (reference sequence). J gave up 4 bases and V 1 base, and 12 bases lay outside the gene matches. The length of the CDR3 is 16 residues. CDR3 coding DNA: TGTGCCTGGAGTGGCGGGCGGAGCGGGAGATCTTACGAGCAGTACTTC. It yields the protein CAWSGGRSGRSYEQYF.

The chain recombines TRBV7-3 with TRBJ2-1; possibly TRBD1 or TRBD2 for D (5 bases each). The V and J ends lost 5 bases and 4 bases respectively, with 12 bases between them. This CDR3 region has 14 residues. Germline CDR1 and CDR2: SGHTA and FQGTGA. Written as DNA, the CDR3 is TGTGCCAGCAGCCGGGACCAGAGTTACAATGAGCAGTTCTTC. Amino acids: CASSRDQSYNEQFF.

Only a few counts were recorded for this clonotype. The chain uses TRBV28 and TRBJ1-2; no definite D call. The germline V and J ends were trimmed by 9 bases and 4 bases, with 15 bases remaining between them. CDR1 and CDR2 (germline): MDHEN, SYDVKM. The CDR3 extends over 13 amino acids. CDR3 DNA: TGTGCCAGTAGGCAGCCCGCTGGCTATGGCTACACCTTC. Amino acid sequence: CASRQPAGYGYTF.

The chain combines TRBV20-1 with TRBJ1-2, with 12 nucleotides matching TRBD1. Germline loops: CDR1 DFQATT, CDR2 SNEGSKA (reference sequence). CDR3 length equals 14 residues. V trimming: 3 bases; J trimming: 2 bases; junction bases outside the gene matches: 1. The CDR3 nucleotides read TGCAGTGCTAGGGGACAGGGGGCAAACTATGGCTACACCTTC. Amino acid sequence: CSARGQGANYGYTF.

This clonotype has a single count. The chain carries TRBV9 and TRBJ2-3; no clear D gene. The CDR3 has 16 amino acids. V lost 1 base and J 0 bases, leaving 12 bases between the germline ends. Germline CDR1 reads SGDLS; CDR2 reads YYNGEE. The CDR3 DNA is TGTGCCAGCAGCGTACGCGGCGCCGCTAGCACAGATACGCAGTATTTT. The encoded protein is CASSVRGAASTDTQYF.

V usage is TRBV29-1 and J usage is TRBJ1-1, with D maybe TRBD1 (5 bases). Germline values: CDR1 SQVTM, CDR2 ANQGSEA. The ends were cut back, 2 bases at V and 5 bases at J, with 12 bases in the middle. The CDR3 has 13 amino acids. CDR3 region: CSVELGVGTEAFF. Written as DNA, the CDR3 is TGCAGCGTTGAATTAGGGGTAGGGACTGAAGCTTTCTTT.

This chain uses TRBV28 with TRBJ2-7; weak D call: TRBD1 (5 bases). From germline, CDR1 is MDHEN and CDR2 SYDVKM. V lost 7 bases and J lost 3, with 16 bases in between. The CDR3 loop spans 14 amino acids. The CDR3 protein is CASNFQGILYEQYF. Here the CDR3 DNA reads TGTGCCAGCAACTTCCAGGGTATCCTCTACGAGCAGTACTTC.

This clonotype was seen more than once but under ten times. The chain recombines TRBV15 with TRBJ2-4; no clear D. This CDR3 has 14 residues. The V end lost 0 bases, the J end lost 2 bases, and 5 bases lay between the germline ends. Germline-derived CDR1 and CDR2 are LNHNV and YYDKDF (reference sequence). CDR3 in DNA: TGTGCCACCAGCAGAGATTTTTCCAAAAACATTCAGTACTTC. Translating gives CATSRDFSKNIQYF.

This clonotype has a handful of counts. The V gene is TRBV6-2 or TRBV6-3, the J gene TRBJ2-3; 8 bases fit TRBD2. Germline trimming cut 2 bases from V and 1 base from J; bases unmatched to any gene: 5. Germline values: CDR1 MNHEY, CDR2 SVGEGT. This CDR3 has 16 amino acids. The CDR3 loop is CASSYGAGAGTDTQYF. The DNA of the CDR3 is TGTGCCAGCAGTTACGGAGCGGGAGCAGGCACAGATACGCAGTATTTT.

This sequence joins TRBV2 and TRBJ2-4, with D perhaps TRBD1 or TRBD2 (5 bases each). In germline, CDR1 is SNHLY, CDR2 FYNNEI. The V end was cut by 7 bases, the J end by 0 bases, with 7 bases between. This CDR3 contains 13 residues. This CDR3 is CASNGGAKNIQYF. The CDR3 region has the DNA TGTGCCAGCAATGGGGGAGCCAAAAACATTCAGTACTTC.